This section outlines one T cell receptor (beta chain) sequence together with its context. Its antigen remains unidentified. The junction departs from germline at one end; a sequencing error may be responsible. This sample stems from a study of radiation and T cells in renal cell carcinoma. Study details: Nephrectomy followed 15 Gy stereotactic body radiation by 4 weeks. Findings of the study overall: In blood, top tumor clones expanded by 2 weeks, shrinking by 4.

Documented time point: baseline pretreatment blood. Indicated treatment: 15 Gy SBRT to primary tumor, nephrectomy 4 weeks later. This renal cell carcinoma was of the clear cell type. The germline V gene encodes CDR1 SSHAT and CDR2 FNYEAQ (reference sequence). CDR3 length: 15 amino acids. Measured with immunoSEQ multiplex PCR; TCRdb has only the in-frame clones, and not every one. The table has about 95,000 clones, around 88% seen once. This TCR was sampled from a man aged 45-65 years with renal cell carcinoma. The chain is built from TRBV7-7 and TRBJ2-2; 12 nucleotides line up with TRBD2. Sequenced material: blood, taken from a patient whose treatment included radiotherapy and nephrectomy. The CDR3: CASSTLAGGSGELFF. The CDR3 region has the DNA TGTGCTAGCAGCACCCTAGCGGGAGGGTCCGGGGAGCTGTTTTTT.